What follows are 28 T cell receptor beta chains derived from one specimen sequenced in a study of OX40 agonist ivuxolimab in advanced cancers. Some clones are missing from TCRdb's copy, which holds only in-frame ones; the method was immunoSEQ multiplex PCR. Here the sample spans about 14,000 clones, 77% being singletons. The sample consisted of CD4+ or CD8+ T cells sorted from blood, taken in a trial of the OX40 agonist ivuxolimab. These receptors all come from an adult with an advanced solid tumor such as melanoma, head and neck, liver or kidney cancer.

V is TRBV7-6 and J is TRBJ2-3, with D perhaps being TRBD1 or TRBD2 (5 bases each). Trimming stripped 1 base from V and 5 bases from J, with 10 bases between. The CDR3 spans 14 residues. Germline V gives CDR1 SGHVS, CDR2 FNYEAQ. CDR3 protein: CASSLGGVGDTQYF. CDR3 in DNA: TGTGCCAGCAGCTTAGGAGGGGTTGGAGATACGCAGTATTTT.

This clone came up a few times. The chain uses TRBV2 and TRBJ1-2, with a tentative D call TRBD1 (5 bases). CDR1 SNHLY and CDR2 FYNNEI come from the germline V gene. The CDR3 is 14 residues long. The V end lost 1 base, the J end lost 4 bases, and 10 bases lay between the germline ends. CDR3 coding DNA: TGTGCCAGCAGTGAAGGCTGGGGCTCCTATGGCTACACCTTC. Protein sequence: CASSEGWGSYGYTF.

This clone appeared a few times. The CDR3 protein is CASGAGELFF. The CDR3 region has the DNA TGTGCCAGCGGGGCCGGGGAGCTGTTTTTT. J is TRBJ2-2 and V is TRBV11-2; D gene uncertain. CDR1 SGHAT and CDR2 FQNNGV come from the germline V gene. V was shortened by 8 bases and J by 6 bases, with 4 bases between the two germline ends. This CDR3 has 10 residues.

The chain employs TRBV10-3 and TRBJ2-3, with 11 bases lining up with TRBD2. The ends lost 5 bases at V and 3 bases at J; junction bases unmatched: 4. CDR1 ENHRY and CDR2 SYGVKD come from the germline V gene. This CDR3 spans 15 amino acids. Written as DNA, the CDR3 is TGTGCCATCAGTTCAACTAGCGGGAGTACAGATACGCAGTATTTT. As protein: CAISSTSGSTDTQYF.

The V call is TRBV2, the J call TRBJ2-2, with 11 bases that match TRBD2. The CDR3 is 15 amino acids. V gave up 11 bases and J gave up 4 bases; unmatched junction bases: 9. Germline V gene lookup returns CDR1 SNHLY and CDR2 FYNNEI. The CDR3 DNA reads TGTGCCCGCAATAGCGGGAGGGAGGGCACCGGGGAGCTGTTTTTT. This sequence encodes CARNSGREGTGELFF.

V gene TRBV11-2 combines with J gene TRBJ2-7; D remains unclear. In germline, CDR1 is SGHAT, CDR2 FQNNGV. The CDR3 sequence is 15 residues long. Trimming pared 4 bases from V and 1 base from J, leaving 14 bases between. DNA of the CDR3: TGTGCCAGCAGCTCATACAGTGAAGGGTCCTACGAGCAGTACTTC. This sequence encodes CASSSYSEGSYEQYF.

The chain is built from TRBV2 and TRBJ1-1, with 7 positions matching TRBD1. CDR3 length: 14 amino acids. Germline CDR1 SNHLY, CDR2 FYNNEI. J was trimmed by 5 bases and V by 6 bases; bases with no gene match: 9. Written as DNA, the CDR3 is TGTGCCAGCAGAAGGGAACAGGGGAGGACTGAAGCTTTCTTT. Its protein product is CASRREQGRTEAFF. The entire variable domain, with the rest obtained from reference TRBV2 and TRBJ1-1, is as follows: EPEVTQTPSHQVTQMGQEVILRCVPISNHLYFYWYRQILGQKVEFLVSFYNNEISEKSEIFDDQFSVERPDGSNFTLKIRSTKLEDSAMYFCASRREQGRTEAFFGQGTRLTVV.

This sequence joins TRBV5-6 and TRBJ1-1; D not resolved. CDR1 is SGHDT and CDR2 is YYEEEE in the germline V gene. The CDR3 spans 17 residues. The ends were cut back, 4 bases at V and 0 bases at J, with 19 bases in the middle. In DNA, the CDR3 is TGTGCCAGCAGCCCAGACATTGACGGGGTTATGAACACTGAAGCTTTCTTT. It specifies CASSPDIDGVMNTEAFF.

The V gene is TRBV19, the J gene TRBJ2-1; 11 bases are shared with TRBD2. V trimming: 6 bases; J trimming: 6 bases; junction bases outside the gene matches: 7. Germline V gene sequence: CDR1 LNHDA, CDR2 SQIVND (reference sequence). The CDR3 sequence is 15 residues long. The CDR3 sequence: CASSQGGTSGNEQFF. CDR3 bases: TGTGCCAGTAGCCAAGGCGGGACTAGCGGCAATGAGCAGTTCTTC.

This clone was observed a handful of times. The gene calls are TRBV4-2 and TRBJ2-7; 7 bases line up with TRBD2. The CDR3 is 17 amino acids. Germline V gene data show CDR1 as LGHNA and CDR2 as YNFKEQ. V lost 0 bases to trimming and J lost 6 bases; unmatched junction nucleotides: 14. The CDR3: CASSQETGGGLVLEQYF. The CDR3 DNA reads as TGTGCCAGCAGCCAAGAGACGGGGGGAGGATTAGTCCTCGAGCAGTACTTC.

The count of this clone is one. The rearrangement links TRBV5-4 to TRBJ2-1, with D uncertain. V was clipped by 1 base and J by 2 bases, with 7 bases between them. CDR1 and CDR2 from the germline V gene are SGHNT and YYREEE (reference sequence). CDR3 length: 14 amino acids. CDR3 amino acids: CASSLREPYNEQFF. The CDR3 nucleotides are TGTGCCAGCAGCTTGAGAGAGCCCTACAATGAGCAGTTCTTC.

This clone appeared a few times. The junction differs from germline at one of its ends, possibly a read error. CDR3 DNA sequence: TGTGCCATCAGTGAGTCGTCGGTTGACAGGCATGGCTACACCTTC. As protein: CAISESSVDRHGYTF. The chain combines TRBV6-1 with TRBJ1-2; perhaps TRBD1 as D (6 bases). The CDR3 contains 15 residues. Germline-derived CDR1 and CDR2 are MNHNS and SASEGT.

Written as DNA, the CDR3 is TGTGCCAGCAGTCATGTTGGGGAGCAGTTCTTC. It codes for CASSHVGEQFF. The chain joins TRBV27 to TRBJ2-1; D call uncertain. The CDR3 covers 11 residues. Germline V lookup: CDR1 MNHEY, CDR2 SMNVEV (reference sequence). The V gene lost 5 bases and the J gene lost 10 bases, with 9 bases spanning the gap.

This sequence joins TRBV9 and TRBJ2-1; possible D gene TRBD2, 5 bases. The V and J ends lost 4 bases and 2 bases respectively, with 13 bases between them. This CDR3 spans 15 amino acids. Germline CDR1 reads SGDLS; CDR2 reads YYNGEE. The CDR3 bases are TGTGCCAGCAGCCTCGGCCTAGCCGCCTACAATGAGCAGTTCTTC. This sequence encodes CASSLGLAAYNEQFF.

The gene calls are TRBV5-1 and TRBJ1-1; D is possibly TRBD1 (5 bases). CDR3 length: 15 amino acids. Germline loops: CDR1 SGHRS, CDR2 YFSETQ. Trimming pared 0 bases from V and 0 bases from J, leaving 9 bases between. This CDR3 reads CASSLGQGLNTEAFF. DNA of the CDR3: TGCGCCAGCAGCTTGGGTCAGGGTCTGAACACTGAAGCTTTCTTT.

V gene TRBV9 combines with J gene TRBJ2-1; D unresolved. Trimming pared 0 bases from V and 7 bases from J, leaving 5 bases between. The V gene's germline CDR1 is SGDLS and CDR2 YYNGEE. The CDR3 covers 12 residues. CDR3 DNA: TGTGCCAGCAGCGTAGACACTAATGAGCAGTTCTTC. Encoded protein: CASSVDTNEQFF.

The CDR3 protein is CASSLLAGAEDTQYF. DNA for the CDR3: TGTGCCAGCAGCTTACTAGCGGGAGCTGAAGATACGCAGTATTTT. The chain joins TRBV11-2 to TRBJ2-3; 10 bases align to TRBD2. Germline V gene sequence: CDR1 SGHAT, CDR2 FQNNGV. The J segment lost 5 bases and the V segment lost 2 bases, leaving 4 bases of the junction unmatched. This CDR3 comprises 15 residues.

This clone turned up a few times. J is TRBJ2-1 and V is TRBV27; 7 bases map to TRBD1. The V segment lost 6 bases and the J segment 6 bases; nucleotides outside the gene matches: 8. The germline V gene encodes CDR1 MNHEY and CDR2 SMNVEV (reference sequence). This CDR3 spans 14 amino acids. CDR3 amino acids: CASSRQGGFNEQFF. The CDR3 DNA reads TGTGCCAGCAGCCGACAGGGTGGGTTCAATGAGCAGTTCTTC.

This sequence joins TRBV10-1 and TRBJ2-7; 11 positions match TRBD1. The germline V gene encodes CDR1 WNHNN and CDR2 SYGVQD (reference sequence). With 3 bases clipped from V and 7 bases from J, the junction kept 5 bases outside the gene matches. The CDR3 spans 14 residues. CDR3 region: CASSDIGTGGEQYF. The CDR3 DNA reads TGCGCCAGCAGTGACATAGGGACAGGGGGAGAGCAGTACTTC.

The chain couples TRBV30 to TRBJ1-1; D call uncertain. The CDR3 spans 14 residues. V gave up 4 bases and J gave up 4 bases, with 16 bases separating them. Looked up from germline, CDR1 is GTSNPN and CDR2 is SVGIG (reference sequence). The CDR3 nucleotides are TGTGCCTGGACAGGTTCCATCTGGGGCACTGAAGCTTTCTTT. This translates into CAWTGSIWGTEAFF. The variable domain in full, completed from reference TRBV30 and TRBJ1-1, reads SQTIHQWPATLVQPVGSPLSLECTVEGTSNPNLYWYRQAAGRGLQLLFYSVGIGQISSEVPQNLSASRPQDRQFILSSKKLLLSDSGFYLCAWTGSIWGTEAFFGQGTRLTVV.

The V and J genes are TRBV7-9 and TRBJ2-2; tentatively, D is TRBD2 (6 bases). With 1 base removed from V and 4 bases from J, the gap between germline ends came to 13 bases. CDR3 length: 16 amino acids. Germline assignment: CDR1 SEHNR and CDR2 FQNEAQ (reference sequence). The CDR3 DNA sequence: TGTGCCAGCAGCTTAGGGGACTTGGCAGGCACCGGGGAGCTGTTTTTT. Its translation is CASSLGDLAGTGELFF.

The sample holds a few counts of this clone. V usage is TRBV9 and J usage is TRBJ2-1; D is uncertain. The CDR3 consists of 15 residues. Trimming shortened V by 0 bases and J by 2 bases, and 9 bases separated the two germline ends. Germline values: CDR1 SGDLS, CDR2 YYNGEE. The chain's CDR3 is CASSVAGSTYNEQFF. The CDR3, as DNA: TGTGCCAGCAGCGTAGCCGGTAGTACCTACAATGAGCAGTTCTTC.

This chain connects TRBV6-1 to TRBJ2-7; D not resolved. The germline CDR1 and CDR2 sequences are MNHNS and SASEGT. The CDR3 length is 13 residues. V lost 4 bases, J lost 1 base, and 8 bases lay in between. CDR3 sequence: CASSGFGSYEQYF. Written as DNA, the CDR3 is TGTGCCAGCAGTGGGTTCGGGTCCTACGAGCAGTACTTC.

The V gene is TRBV6-4, the J gene TRBJ2-3; D may be TRBD1 (6 bases). V lost 0 bases and J lost 10, with 11 bases in between. Germline CDR1 reads MRHNA; CDR2 reads SNTAGT. CDR3 length: 13 amino acids. The CDR3 DNA reads as TGTGCCAGCAGTGACTCGGGGACATCGGCGCAGTATTTT. Translated, it gives CASSDSGTSAQYF.

This clone came up once. The V call is TRBV7-6, the J call TRBJ2-5; possibly TRBD2 for D (5 bases). The CDR3 contains 14 residues. Between the trimmed V and J ends, which lost 0 bases and 5 bases, there was a span of 10 bases. Germline loops: CDR1 SGHVS, CDR2 FNYEAQ. Here the CDR3 DNA reads TGTGCCAGCAGCTTAGCGAGGGAATCGGAGACCCAGTACTTC. Its protein is CASSLARESETQYF. The full variable domain, in which reference TRBV7-6 and TRBJ2-5 provide the parts outside the CDR3, is GAGVSQSPRYKVTKRGQDVALRCDPISGHVSLYWYRQALGQGPEFLTYFNYEAQQDKSGLPNDRFSAERPEGSISTLTIQRTEQRDSAMYRCASSLARESETQYFGPGTRLLVL.

The chain joins TRBV5-4 to TRBJ2-7; 9 nucleotides align to TRBD2. Unmatched junction bases numbered 6, after V lost 5 bases and J lost 6 bases. Germline loops: CDR1 SGHNT, CDR2 YYREEE (reference sequence). The CDR3 covers 13 residues. CDR3 sequence reads: CASRRLAESEQYF. Written as DNA, the CDR3 is TGTGCCAGCAGACGACTAGCGGAATCCGAGCAGTACTTC.

The chain is built from TRBV9 and TRBJ2-2; TRBD1 agrees at 8 bases. V lost 0 bases to trimming and J lost 7 bases; unmatched junction nucleotides: 2. Per the germline V gene, CDR1 is SGDLS and CDR2 is YYNGEE. CDR3 length: 14 residues. CDR3 in amino acids: CASSVGDRSGELFF. CDR3 nucleotides: TGTGCCAGCAGCGTAGGGGACAGGAGCGGGGAGCTGTTTTTT. The entire variable domain, with the rest obtained from reference TRBV9 and TRBJ2-2, is as follows: DSGVTQTPKHLITATGQRVTLRCSPRSGDLSVYWYQQSLDQGLQFLIQYYNGEERAKGNILERFSAQQFPDLHSELNLSSLELGDSALYFCASSVGDRSGELFFGEGSRLTVL.

The chain carries TRBV5-1 and TRBJ2-6, with D perhaps matching TRBD2 (5 bases). The CDR3 sequence is 15 residues long. The V gene lost 4 bases and the J gene lost 4 bases, with 12 bases spanning the gap. Per germline, CDR1 SGHRS and CDR2 YFSETQ. The CDR3 nucleotides are TGCGCCAGCAGCCCGAGGGTCTCCGGGGCCAACGTCCTGACTTTC. This translates into CASSPRVSGANVLTF.